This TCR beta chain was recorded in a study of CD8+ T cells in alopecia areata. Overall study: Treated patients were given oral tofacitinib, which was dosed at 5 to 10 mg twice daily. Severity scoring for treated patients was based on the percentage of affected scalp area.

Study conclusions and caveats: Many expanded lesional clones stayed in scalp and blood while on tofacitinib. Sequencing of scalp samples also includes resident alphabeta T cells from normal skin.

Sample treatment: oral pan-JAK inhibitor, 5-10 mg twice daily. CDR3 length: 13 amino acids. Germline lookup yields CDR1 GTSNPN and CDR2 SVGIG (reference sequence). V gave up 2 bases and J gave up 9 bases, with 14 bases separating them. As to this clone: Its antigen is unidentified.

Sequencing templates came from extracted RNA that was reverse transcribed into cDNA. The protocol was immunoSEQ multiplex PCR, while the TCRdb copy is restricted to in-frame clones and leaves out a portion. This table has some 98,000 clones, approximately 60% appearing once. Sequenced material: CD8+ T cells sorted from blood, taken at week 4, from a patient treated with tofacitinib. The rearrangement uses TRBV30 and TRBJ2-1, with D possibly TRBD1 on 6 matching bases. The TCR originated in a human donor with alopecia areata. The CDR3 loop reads CAWSPGTITEQFF. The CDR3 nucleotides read TGTGCCTGGAGTCCAGGGACAATCACTGAGCAGTTCTTC.